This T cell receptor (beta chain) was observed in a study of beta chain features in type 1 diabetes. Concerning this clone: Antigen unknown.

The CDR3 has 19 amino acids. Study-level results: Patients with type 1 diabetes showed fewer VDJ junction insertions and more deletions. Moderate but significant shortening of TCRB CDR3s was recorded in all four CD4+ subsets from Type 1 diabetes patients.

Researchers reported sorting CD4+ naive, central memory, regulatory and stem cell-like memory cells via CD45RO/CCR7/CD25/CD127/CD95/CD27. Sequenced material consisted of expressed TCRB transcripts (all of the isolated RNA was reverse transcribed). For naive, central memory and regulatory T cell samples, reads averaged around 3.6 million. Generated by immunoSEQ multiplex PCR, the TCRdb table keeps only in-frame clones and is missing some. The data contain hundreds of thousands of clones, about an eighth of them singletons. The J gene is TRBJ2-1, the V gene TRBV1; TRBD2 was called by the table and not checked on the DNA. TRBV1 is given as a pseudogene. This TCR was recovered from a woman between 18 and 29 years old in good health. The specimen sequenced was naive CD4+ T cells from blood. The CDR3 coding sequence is TGCACCAGCAGCCCCAGAAATCCCCCGACTAGCGGGTACGACAATGAGCAGTTCTTC. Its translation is CTSSPRNPPTSGYDNEQFF.